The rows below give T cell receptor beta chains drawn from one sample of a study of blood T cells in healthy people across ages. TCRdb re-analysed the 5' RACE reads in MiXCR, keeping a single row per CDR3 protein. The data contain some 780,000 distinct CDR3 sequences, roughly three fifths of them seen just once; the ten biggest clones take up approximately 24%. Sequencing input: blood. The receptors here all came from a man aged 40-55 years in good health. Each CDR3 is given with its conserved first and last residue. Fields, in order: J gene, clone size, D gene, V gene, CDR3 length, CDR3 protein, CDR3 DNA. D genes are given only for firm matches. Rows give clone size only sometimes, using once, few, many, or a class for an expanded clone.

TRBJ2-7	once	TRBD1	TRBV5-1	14	CASSTRQGTYEQYF	TGCGCCAGCAGCACTAGACAGGGAACCTACGAGCAGTACTTC
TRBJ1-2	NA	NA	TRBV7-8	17	CASSLGQLNSANYGYTF	TGTGCCAGCAGCTTAGGCCAGCTTAATTCTGCGAACTATGGCTACACCTTC
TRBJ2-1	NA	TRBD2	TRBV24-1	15	CATSDRLAGVNEQFF	TGTGCCACCAGTGACCGCCTAGCGGGGGTAAATGAGCAGTTCTTC
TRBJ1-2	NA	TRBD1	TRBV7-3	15	CASSLKPRTGGGYTF	TGTGCCAGCAGCTTAAAGCCACGGACAGGGGGTGGCTACACCTTC
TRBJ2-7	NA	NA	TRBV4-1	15	CASSQVAGVTYEQYF	TGCGCCAGCAGCCAAGTAGCAGGGGTGACCTACGAGCAGTACTTC
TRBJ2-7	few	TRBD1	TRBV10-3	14	CANPGGTGSYEQYF	TGTGCCAACCCAGGGGGGACAGGGTCCTACGAGCAGTACTTC
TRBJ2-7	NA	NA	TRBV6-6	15	CASSVGQGTSYEQYF	TGTGCCAGCAGTGTAGGACAGGGGACTAGTTACGAGCAGTACTTC
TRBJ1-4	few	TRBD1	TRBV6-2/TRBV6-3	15	CASSPVGQGDEKLFF	TGTGCCAGCAGCCCCGTGGGACAGGGGGACGAAAAACTGTTTTTT
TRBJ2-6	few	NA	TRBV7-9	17	CASRDKNSIAGANVLTF	TGTGCCAGCCGGGACAAGAATAGTATAGCTGGGGCCAACGTCCTGACTTTC
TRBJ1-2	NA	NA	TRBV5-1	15	CASAPDQGGLYGYTF	TGCGCCAGCGCCCCAGATCAGGGAGGACTCTATGGCTACACCTTC
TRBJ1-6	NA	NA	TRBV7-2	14	CASSRTGPNSPLHF	TGTGCCAGCAGCCGTACCGGCCCGAATTCACCCCTCCACTTT
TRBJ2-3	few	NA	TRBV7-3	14	CASSLGLNKDTQYF	TGTGCCAGCAGCTTAGGTCTGAATAAGGATACGCAGTATTTT
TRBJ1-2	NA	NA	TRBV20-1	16	CSARVSGRQGSYGYTF	TGCAGTGCTAGAGTCAGCGGTCGGCAGGGTAGCTATGGCTACACCTTC
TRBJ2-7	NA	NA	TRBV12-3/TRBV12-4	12	CASSAGIYEQYF	TGTGCCAGCAGTGCGGGGATCTACGAGCAGTACTTC
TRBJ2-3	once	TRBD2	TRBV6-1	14	CASSEGTSGDTQYF	TGTGCCAGCAGTGAAGGGACTAGCGGGGATACGCAGTATTTT
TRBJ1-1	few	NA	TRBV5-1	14	CASSLGVPNTEAFF	TGCGCCAGCAGCTTGGGAGTTCCTAACACTGAAGCTTTCTTT
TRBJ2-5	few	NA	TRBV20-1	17	CSASPLLLGHLVETQYF	TGCAGTGCTAGCCCCCTACTCCTAGGACATTTAGTAGAAACCCAGTACTTC
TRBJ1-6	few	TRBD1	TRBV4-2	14	CASSDRGHNSPLHF	TGTGCCAGCAGCGACAGGGGCCATAATTCACCCCTCCACTTT
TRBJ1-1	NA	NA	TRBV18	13	CASSLESVPEAFF	TGTGCCAGCTCACTCGAATCCGTCCCTGAAGCTTTCTTT
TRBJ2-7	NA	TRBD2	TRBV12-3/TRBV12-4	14	CASSLASGSLEQYF	TGTGCCAGCAGTTTAGCTAGCGGGTCACTCGAGCAGTACTTC
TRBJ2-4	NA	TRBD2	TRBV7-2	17	CASSLVGASGAKNIQYF	TGTGCCAGCAGCTTAGTCGGGGCTAGCGGAGCTAAAAACATTCAGTACTTC
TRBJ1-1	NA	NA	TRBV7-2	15	CASSLVWGSRTEAFF	TGTGCCAGCAGCTTAGTGTGGGGCTCTAGGACTGAAGCTTTCTTT
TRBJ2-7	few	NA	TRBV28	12	CASSFSFYEQYF	TGTGCCAGCAGTTTTTCCTTCTACGAGCAGTACTTC
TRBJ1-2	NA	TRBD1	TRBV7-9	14	CASSDRGFNYGYTF	TGTGCCAGCAGCGACAGGGGATTTAACTATGGCTACACCTTC
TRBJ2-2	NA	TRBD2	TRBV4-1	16	CASSQEQRGNTGELFF	TGCGCCAGCAGCCAAGAGCAGCGGGGGAACACCGGGGAGCTGTTTTTT
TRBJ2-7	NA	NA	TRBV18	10	CASSNDEQYF	TGTGCCAGCTCTAATGATGAGCAGTACTTC
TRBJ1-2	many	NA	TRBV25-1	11	CASTSNDGYTF	TGTGCCAGCACCTCTAACGACGGCTACACCTTC
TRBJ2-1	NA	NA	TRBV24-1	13	CATRADGVNEQFF	TGTGCCACCAGGGCCGACGGGGTGAATGAGCAGTTCTTC
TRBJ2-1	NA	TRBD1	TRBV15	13	CATSGTGYNEQFF	TGTGCCACCAGCGGGACAGGATACAATGAGCAGTTCTTC
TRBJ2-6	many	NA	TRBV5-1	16	CASSLSASSGANVLTF	TGTGCCAGCAGTTTATCGGCCAGCTCTGGGGCCAACGTCCTGACTTTC
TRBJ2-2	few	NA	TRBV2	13	CASSVSGSGELFF	TGTGCCAGCAGTGTTTCGGGGTCCGGGGAGCTGTTTTTT
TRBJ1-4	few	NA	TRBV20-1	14	CSAKPTGTNEKLFF	TGCAGTGCTAAACCGACGGGAACCAATGAAAAACTGTTTTTT
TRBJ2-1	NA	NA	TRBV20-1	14	CSAREGVSMNEQFF	TGCAGTGCTAGAGAAGGGGTGAGCATGAATGAGCAGTTCTTC
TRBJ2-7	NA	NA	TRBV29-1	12	CSVNTETYEQYF	TGCAGCGTTAATACAGAGACCTACGAGCAGTACTTC
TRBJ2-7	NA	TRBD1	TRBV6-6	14	CASEGQIRVGEQYF	TGTGCCAGCGAGGGACAGATAAGGGTGGGCGAGCAGTACTTC
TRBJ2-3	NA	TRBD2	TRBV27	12	CASRPGGDTQYF	TGTGCCAGCAGGCCGGGAGGGGATACGCAGTATTTT
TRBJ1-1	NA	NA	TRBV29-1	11	CSAASHTEAFF	TGCAGCGCCGCCTCGCACACTGAAGCTTTCTTT
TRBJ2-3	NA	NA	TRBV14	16	CASSQEGQPSTDTQYF	TGTGCCAGCAGCCAAGAAGGACAGCCTAGCACAGATACGCAGTATTTT
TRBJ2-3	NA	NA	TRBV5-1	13	CASSVQFTDTQYF	TGCGCCAGCAGCGTACAGTTCACAGATACGCAGTATTTT
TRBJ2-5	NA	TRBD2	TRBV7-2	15	CAIRGTSGGQETQYF	TGTGCCATCAGAGGGACTAGCGGGGGGCAAGAGACCCAGTACTTC